The clone carrying this T cell receptor (beta chain) was counted between two and nine times. Antigen: not known. Full-length variable regions came from constant-region reverse primers plus semi-nested Nested Universal Primer A PCR. TCRdb recomputed calls from the 5' RACE reads with MiXCR, one row per CDR3 protein. The sample lists some 54,000 distinct CDR3 sequences, roughly 18% occurring once. Naive CD4+ T cells were purified with Tregs depleted by CD25. Study results and caveats: The TCR gene usage of tumor memory CD4+ T cells clustered together with blood and lymph node memory CD4+ cells and with lymph node naive CD4+ cells. Tumor Treg TCRs overlapped most with tumor naive CD4+ cells.

Per the germline V gene, CDR1 is SGHKS and CDR2 is YYEKEE (reference sequence). The CDR3 extends over 15 amino acids. V shed 0 bases and J shed 2 bases, with 9 bases lying between them. The receptor was derived from a female donor with breast cancer. Specimen: naive CD4+ T cells sorted from blood. Indicated subset: naive CD4+ T cells, CD4+CD45RA+CD25-. V usage is TRBV5-5 and J usage is TRBJ2-4; D gene uncertain. The CDR3 DNA sequence: TGTGCCAGCAGCTTGGCTGCCCCAACCAAAAACATTCAGTACTTC. Protein: CASSLAAPTKNIQYF.